The clone carrying this TCR beta chain was seen many times. Unique molecular identifiers were attached to individual cDNA molecules during library preparation. A single record per CDR3 protein comes from TCRdb applying MiXCR to the RACE reads. Altogether over 65,000 distinct CDR3 sequences are present, approximately 10% being singletons, with the ten largest covering 1.6%. Described time point: patch test 2, 6 weeks after DPC sensitization. Treatment noted: therapeutic diphenylcyclopropenone sensitization with weekly scalp DPC. The data derive from a study of human T cells and chemical hapten exposure. Germline lookup yields CDR1 LNHDA and CDR2 SQIVND (reference sequence). The CDR3 covers 12 residues. V shed 3 bases and J shed 6 bases, with 6 bases lying between them.

Sequencing was performed on whole blood, taken in connection with sensitization to the hapten diphenylcyclopropenone (DPC). V gene TRBV19 combines with J gene TRBJ1-5; D ambiguous. The TCR was taken from a man younger than 35 with alopecia areata. Some clones in this sample may be carry-over from other donors' samples. The chain's CDR3 is CASSIWGQPQHF. CDR3 sequence (DNA): TGTGCCAGTAGTATCTGGGGTCAGCCCCAGCATTTT.